This T cell receptor beta chain comes out of a study of blood T cell repertoires in COVID-19. Study-level information: Collection of acute and convalescent COVID-19 samples took place in the United States, Italy and Spain. T cells, B-cell-depleted T cells, or PBMCs provided the cDNA or gDNA that served as material.

TCRdb's table, derived via immunoSEQ multiplex PCR, lists solely in-frame clones and lacks some. The sample holds 270,000 or so clones, less than 85% seen once. This clone is a singleton in its sample. V lost 3 bases to trimming and J lost 0 bases, with 17 bases between them. This CDR3 is built from 17 residues. CDR1 is SGHVS, CDR2 FQNEAQ, per germline. This chain joins TRBV7-8 and TRBJ2-5; D is unclear. The clonotype comes from a woman aged 18-29 years with acute or convalescent COVID-19. Source material: peripheral blood. The CDR3: CASSLRQANQYQETQYF. The CDR3 DNA is TGTGCCAGCAGCTTGCGTCAGGCTAACCAGTACCAAGAGACCCAGTACTTC.